Listed below are T cell receptor beta chains from one sample, sequenced in a study of beta chain features in type 1 diabetes. Assay: immunoSEQ multiplex PCR; the TCRdb copy retains only in-frame clones and omits some. The data contain 70,000 to 90,000 clones, roughly a third of them singletons. The sample was stem cell memory CD4+ T cells from blood. The receptors come from a woman under 30 in good health. Both conserved end residues are part of each CDR3. Fields, in order: clone size, V gene, D gene, J gene, CDR3 DNA, CDR3 protein. A D gene is named only where the DNA matches it firmly. Clone sizes are given selectively: once, few, many, or a class where the clone is expanded.

.	TRBV5-6	.	TRBJ2-1	TGTGCCAACAGCGCCGCTAGCGTCAGCTCCTACAATGAGCAGTTCTTC	CANSAASVSSYNEQFF
many	TRBV27	.	TRBJ1-5	TGTGCCAGCGGGGAGTGGAACCAGCCCCAGCATTTT	CASGEWNQPQHF
few	TRBV5-4	.	TRBJ2-5	TGTGCCAGCAGCTTGAGGGACACAAGGGAGACCCAGTACTTC	CASSLRDTRETQYF
.	TRBV30	.	TRBJ1-1	TGTGCCTGGGAGCGGGGGGGGAACACTGAAGCTTTCTTT	CAWERGGNTEAFF
few	TRBV30	.	TRBJ2-5	TGTGCCTGGAGTGGGAGACCGGGACTAGAGACCCAGTACTTC	CAWSGRPGLETQYF
few	TRBV7-2	TRBD1	TRBJ2-5	TGTGCCAGCAGCTTCGGGACAGGGTGGGAGACCCAGTACTTC	CASSFGTGWETQYF
few	TRBV7-2	.	TRBJ1-4	TGTGCCAGCAGCCCAGGACAGCCGGAAAAACTGTTTTTT	CASSPGQPEKLFF
few	TRBV29-1	.	TRBJ1-1	TGCAGCGTGAGGGCCAACTCGGGGAACACTGAAGCTTTCTTT	CSVRANSGNTEAFF
.	TRBV10-3	.	TRBJ1-1	TGTGCCATCAGTGAGTCGGGGGGGGCGACTGAAGCTTTCTTT	CAISESGGATEAFF
few	TRBV12-5	TRBD1	TRBJ1-1	TGTGCTAGTGGTTTGGACCCCTCACAGGGGGCGAGAACTGAAGCTTTCTTT	CASGLDPSQGARTEAFF
.	TRBV4-1	TRBD2	TRBJ2-1	TGCGCCAGCAGCCAATTGGGGGTTAGCGGGGGTAATGAGCAGTTCTTC	CASSQLGVSGGNEQFF
.	TRBV19	TRBD2	TRBJ2-2	TGTGCCAGCCTAGCGGGTCTGAACACCGGGGAGCTGTTTTTT	CASLAGLNTGELFF
.	TRBV10-3	.	TRBJ1-1	TGTGCCATCAGCGGCGATCTTGACATGGGGAACACTGAAGCTTTCTTT	CAISGDLDMGNTEAFF
few	TRBV30	.	TRBJ1-2	TGTGCCTGGAGTGTAATTCAGGGCCCAGGTGGCTACACCTTC	CAWSVIQGPGGYTF
many	TRBV7-2	.	TRBJ2-3	TGTGCCAGCAGCCCCCTGGTCCGGGTGGGCACAGATACGCAGTATTTT	CASSPLVRVGTDTQYF
few	TRBV5-1	TRBD2	TRBJ2-5	TGCGCCAGCAGCTCTTCGGGAGGGGAAGAGACCCAGTACTTC	CASSSSGGEETQYF
.	TRBV13	TRBD2	TRBJ2-2	TGTGCCACCAAAAGAGCGGGGCTCACCGGGGAGCTGTTTTTT	CATKRAGLTGELFF
few	TRBV30	.	TRBJ2-2	TGTGCCTGGAGTGTACGACTAGCCGGGGAGCTGTTTTTT	CAWSVRLAGELFF
.	TRBV9	.	TRBJ1-1	TGTGCCAGCAGCGTAGATCCCGGGGAGGGAGCTTTCTTT	CASSVDPGEGAFF
.	TRBV5-1	TRBD1	TRBJ2-5	TGCGCCAGCAGCCTCCTAGGGACAGGGAGAGAGACCCAGTACTTC	CASSLLGTGRETQYF
.	TRBV25-1	.	TRBJ2-2	TGTGCCAGCAGTGAATACGGGGATGAGGGCGGGGAGCTGTTTTTT	CASSEYGDEGGELFF
.	TRBV9	.	TRBJ2-1	TGTGCCAGCAGCGGGGCGGGCCATCTCAACAATGAGCAGTTCTTC	CASSGAGHLNNEQFF
.	TRBV27	TRBD2	TRBJ2-1	TGTGCCAGCAGTTTATGGGGGGCGGGAGGGCCGGGTGAGCAGTTCTTC	CASSLWGAGGPGEQFF
.	TRBV19	TRBD1	TRBJ1-4	TGTGCCAGTAGTGCTTTCGGACAGGGCCTGAGAAAACTGTTTTTT	CASSAFGQGLRKLFF
.	TRBV5-1	TRBD2	TRBJ2-5	TGCGCCAGCAGCCCCCCTCTTGCCAGCGGGGGGGCGCGAGAGACCCAGTACTTC	CASSPPLASGGARETQYF
.	TRBV7-8	.	TRBJ1-1	TGTGCCAGCAGCTTACAGGGGTACACTGAAGCTTTCTTT	CASSLQGYTEAFF
few	TRBV5-1	TRBD2	TRBJ2-3	TGCGCCAGCAGCGGATCTCTAGCGGGAGGGATCGATACGCAGTATTTT	CASSGSLAGGIDTQYF
few	TRBV2	.	TRBJ2-5	TGTGCCAGCAGCTACAGGGTCCAAGAGACCCAGTACTTC	CASSYRVQETQYF
few	TRBV6-5	TRBD1	TRBJ1-1	TGTGCCAGCAGTTCCGGGACAGGGAGGGGGGAAGCTTTCTTT	CASSSGTGRGEAFF
.	TRBV18	.	TRBJ2-3	TGTGCCAGCTCACCAACGGGACAACCCCAGTATTTT	CASSPTGQPQYF
.	TRBV10-3	TRBD1	TRBJ2-7	TGTGCCATCGGGACAGGATCCTACGAGCAGTACTTC	CAIGTGSYEQYF
.	TRBV30	.	TRBJ1-5	TGTGCCTGGAGTAGAGGGGGTAGCAATCAGCCCCAGCATTTT	CAWSRGGSNQPQHF
.	TRBV4-1	TRBD2	TRBJ2-7	TGCGCCAGCAGCCTCCTCCCGGCCGGGACTAGCGGCCTCTACGAGCAGTACTTC	CASSLLPAGTSGLYEQYF
few	TRBV7-2	TRBD2	TRBJ2-3	TGTGCCAGCAGCTTAAGGGCTAGCGGGGGGGCAACCGATACGCAGTATTTT	CASSLRASGGATDTQYF
.	TRBV5-1	.	TRBJ2-1	TGCGCCAGCAGCAATCTAGCAGACAATGAGCAGTTCTTC	CASSNLADNEQFF
.	TRBV6-5	TRBD2	TRBJ2-3	TGTGCCAGCAGTGTCGTCACTAGCGAAGATACGCAGTATTTT	CASSVVTSEDTQYF
few	TRBV13	.	TRBJ1-2	TGTGCCAGCAGCTCCTACAGGGACGAGGGCTACACCTTC	CASSSYRDEGYTF
few	TRBV5-1	TRBD1	TRBJ1-1	TGCGCCAGCAGGATGGGGCAGGGGGGCACTGAAGCTTTCTTT	CASRMGQGGTEAFF
.	TRBV11-2	.	TRBJ2-7	TGTGCCAGCAGCTTAGTCGGCTACGAGCAGTACTTC	CASSLVGYEQYF